Presented here are 14 T cell receptor beta chains from one specimen sequenced in a study of blood T cell repertoires in COVID-19 (dated by TCRdb to the early 2020s). Libraries were made using the immunoSEQ multiplex PCR assay. Held by TCRdb, this immuneACCESS table contains in-frame sequences only and omits some clones. Under half of the omission traces to an unresolved V gene where checked; the cause of the rest is unknown. A total of 300,000 to 450,000 clones appear in this sample, approximately 90% of them only once. Of the sample, 0.9% to 1.5% is held by the ten largest clones. The sequenced sample consisted of PBMCs or T cells enriched from blood (not recorded which). The receptors shown here come from a woman aged 18-30 years who had recovered from COVID-19.

The rearrangement joins TRBV21-1 to TRBJ2-7; the D call in the table, TRBD1, was not verified against the DNA. TRBV21-1 is noted as a pseudogene. This CDR3 region has 14 residues. CDR3 region: CASSKGHISYEQYF. The CDR3 DNA follows: TGTGCCAGCAGCAAAGGACACATTTCCTACGAGCAGTACTTC.

On this clone: This specimen includes other DNA sequences encoding the same CDR3. The rearrangement links TRBV18 to TRBJ1-5, with D unresolved. The CDR3 has 12 residues. V lost 1 base, J lost 6 bases, and 4 bases lay in between. The germline V gene has CDR1 KGHSH and CDR2 LQKENI. Written as DNA, the CDR3 is TGTGCCAGCTCACCACGCGGTCAGCCCCAGCATTTT. Translation: CASSPRGQPQHF.

This clone has more than one count but fewer than ten. The rearrangement joins TRBV6-2 or TRBV6-3 to TRBJ2-3, with 7 bases lining up with TRBD2. V shed 0 bases, J shed 2 bases, and the junction held 5 bases outside the gene matches. The CDR3 runs 16 residues. Germline CDR1 and CDR2: MNHEY and SVGEGT. The CDR3 DNA sequence: TGTGCCAGCAGTTACTCGTCGGCGGGGGTCACAGATACGCAGTATTTT. It is translated as CASSYSSAGVTDTQYF.

With regard to this clone: A read error may account for a junction end that differs from germline. The V gene is TRBV18, the J gene TRBJ2-7, with 11 bases lining up with TRBD2. Per germline, CDR1 KGHSH and CDR2 LQKENI. The CDR3 has 16 amino acids. The CDR3 DNA follows: TGTGCCAGCTCACCATCGGGACTAGCGGTCGGCTTAGCCCTTTTCTTC. It is translated as CASSPSGLAVGLALFF.

The CDR3 is CASGPDYSNTGELFF. The CDR3 nucleotides read TGTGCCAGCGGACCGGACTATTCGAACACCGGGGAGCTGTTTTTT. The chain is built from TRBV9 and TRBJ2-2; perhaps TRBD2 as D (6 bases). This CDR3 has 15 amino acids. Trimming cost V 7 bases and J 0 bases, with 13 bases left between them. Germline V gives CDR1 SGDLS, CDR2 YYNGEE.

The chain carries TRBV3-1 (or the pseudogene TRBV3-2) and TRBJ1-3; 9 bases are a match to TRBD1. The CDR3 is made up of 16 amino acids. The V gene end was trimmed by 4 bases and the J gene end by 2 bases; junction bases not matched to a gene: 6. Looked up from germline, CDR1 is LGHDT and CDR2 is YNNKEL (reference sequence). The CDR3 bases are TGTGCCAGCAGCCTCGAACAGGGGGCGACTGGAAACACCATATATTTT. It is translated as CASSLEQGATGNTIYF.

The sample holds one count of this clone. V gene TRBV7-9 combines with J gene TRBJ2-5; the match to TRBD2 covers 15 bases. CDR1 SEHNR and CDR2 FQNEAQ come from the germline V gene (reference sequence). J was trimmed by 3 bases and V by 5 bases; bases with no gene match: 7. This CDR3 is 17 amino acids long. This CDR3 is CASSPPWTSGGEETQYF. The CDR3 DNA reads as TGTGCCAGCAGCCCGCCCTGGACTAGCGGGGGGGAAGAGACCCAGTACTTC.

The genes are TRBV5-5 and TRBJ2-7; D not certain. Germline V gene data show CDR1 as SGHKS and CDR2 as YYEKEE (reference sequence). This CDR3 has 12 residues. The V end was cut by 4 bases, the J end by 3 bases, with 8 bases between. In DNA form, the CDR3 reads TGTGCCAGCAGCACACAGAACTACGAGCAGTACTTC. Amino acids: CASSTQNYEQYF.

As DNA, the CDR3 is TGTGCCAGCAGAGACAGTGGATTCGAAAAACTGTTTTTT. Its translation: CASRDSGFEKLFF. The chain has TRBV11-2 and TRBJ1-4, with D perhaps TRBD1 (5 bases). Trimming pared 6 bases from V and 8 bases from J, leaving 13 bases between. CDR3 length: 13 residues. Germline loops: CDR1 SGHAT, CDR2 FQNNGV. Variable domain in full (rest from reference TRBV11-2 and TRBJ1-4): EAGVAQSPRYKIIEKRQSVAFWCNPISGHATLYWYQQILGQGPKLLIQFQNNGVVDDSQLPKDRFSAERLKGVDSTLKIQPAKLEDSAVYLCASRDSGFEKLFFGSGTQLSVL.

The chain recombines TRBV5-4 with TRBJ1-1, with D perhaps TRBD1 (6 bases). V was cut by 3 bases and J by 2 bases, with 8 bases left in between. This CDR3 spans 13 amino acids. Germline V gene sequence: CDR1 SGHNT, CDR2 YYREEE (reference sequence). CDR3 in amino acids: CASSSTGNTEAFF. In nucleotides, the CDR3 is TGTGCCAGCAGCTCGACAGGAAACACTGAAGCTTTCTTT.

V is TRBV29-1 and J is TRBJ2-7; D perhaps matches TRBD1 (6 bases). This CDR3 has 13 amino acids. V lost 7 bases, J lost 2 bases, and 15 bases lay in between. CDR1 is SQVTM, CDR2 ANQGSEA, per germline. The CDR3 sequence: CSANTGSPYEQYF. In DNA, the CDR3 is TGCAGCGCCAACACAGGGTCCCCCTACGAGCAGTACTTC.

The chain joins TRBV4-2 to TRBJ1-4, with D perhaps matching TRBD1 (6 bases). The CDR3 totals 17 residues. Germline CDR1 and CDR2: LGHNA and YNFKEQ. V lost 2 bases, J lost 1 base, and 14 bases lay in between. This CDR3 is CASSQFRQAETNEKLFF. The CDR3 DNA follows: TGTGCCAGCAGCCAATTTCGACAGGCGGAAACTAATGAAAAACTGTTTTTT.

V is TRBV7-2 and J is TRBJ2-3, with 9 bases aligning to TRBD2. Germline V gives CDR1 SGHTA, CDR2 FQGNSA. V trimming: 3 bases; J trimming: 2 bases; junction bases outside the gene matches: 3. The CDR3 covers 15 residues. The CDR3 DNA reads TGTGCCAGCAGCTTGGGACTAGCCGACACAGATACGCAGTATTTT. It yields the protein CASSLGLADTDTQYF.

This clone was detected only once. The rearrangement links TRBV7-2 to TRBJ1-1; no firm D call. Per germline, CDR1 SGHTA and CDR2 FQGNSA. V was trimmed by 0 bases and J by 0 bases, leaving 11 bases between them. The CDR3 extends over 16 amino acids. CDR3 nucleotides: TGTGCCAGCAGCTTAGCGCCTCGGCGGATGAACACTGAAGCTTTCTTT. Translated: CASSLAPRRMNTEAFF.